The TCR beta chain under discussion was sequenced for a study of CD8 T cells in ankylosing spondylitis. The study, taken as a whole, reports: Made up of about eight highly homologous variants, a TCR beta motif appeared characteristic of ankylosing spondylitis blood.

In its sample, this clonotype was seen once. What it binds is not known. CDR3 length: 13 residues. V was clipped by 8 bases and J by 6 bases; unmatched bases: 8. Per germline, CDR1 DFQATT and CDR2 SNEGSKA (reference sequence). MiXCR, run by TCRdb on the 5' RACE reads, gives a single entry per CDR3 protein. The table shows 400,000 or so distinct CDR3 sequences, with about 25% occurring only once. The source is a male donor with ankylosing spondylitis. The chain carries TRBV20-1 and TRBJ2-5, with 11 bases lining up with TRBD2. Sequencing was carried out using blood, either unsorted or a sorted T cell fraction (not recorded which). Written as DNA, the CDR3 is TGCAGTCCTACTAGCGGGAGTGGGAAGACCCAGTACTTC. This sequence encodes CSPTSGSGKTQYF.